Described below is a single T cell receptor (beta chain) sequence and its context. Its target is unknown. The sample is drawn from a study of siplizumab effects on memory and regulatory T cells. Study-level points and caveats: Researchers could not give a naive or memory phenotype to roughly 75-97% of proliferating CD4+ or CD8+ clones. Alloreactive sequences tracing back to unstimulated CD4+ memory cells fell significantly with siplizumab. In siplizumab conditions, mappable alloreactive CD4+ clones averaged 68.8% Treg-derived, against 25% to 30% in controls.

Trimming took off 4 bases at V and 2 bases at J, with 4 bases between the two ends. Germline V gene lookup returns CDR1 SGHDT and CDR2 YYEEEE. This CDR3 has 11 residues. The repertoire was sequenced with immunoSEQ multiplex PCR; TCRdb's copy has only in-frame clones and lacks some. Of roughly 68,000 clones detected, just over 95% appear once; the ten largest clones hold more than 0.075%. The TCR was taken from a human donor in good health. V gene TRBV5-6 combines with J gene TRBJ2-7; no clear D. Sample: naive CD8+ T cells sorted from blood. CDR3: CASSHAYEQYF. In nucleotides, the CDR3 is TGTGCCAGCAGCCACGCCTACGAGCAGTACTTC.